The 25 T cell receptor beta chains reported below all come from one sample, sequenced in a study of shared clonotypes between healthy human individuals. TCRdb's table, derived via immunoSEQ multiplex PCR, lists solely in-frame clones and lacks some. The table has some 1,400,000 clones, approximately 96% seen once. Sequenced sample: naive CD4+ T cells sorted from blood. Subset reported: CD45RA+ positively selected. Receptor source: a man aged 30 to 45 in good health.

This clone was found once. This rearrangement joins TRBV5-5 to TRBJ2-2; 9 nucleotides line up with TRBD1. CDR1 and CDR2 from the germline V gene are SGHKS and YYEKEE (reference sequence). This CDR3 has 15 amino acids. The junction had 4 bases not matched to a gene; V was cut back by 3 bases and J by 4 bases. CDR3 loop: CASSWGQGGTGELFF. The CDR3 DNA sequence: TGTGCCAGCAGCTGGGGACAGGGTGGCACCGGGGAGCTGTTTTTT.

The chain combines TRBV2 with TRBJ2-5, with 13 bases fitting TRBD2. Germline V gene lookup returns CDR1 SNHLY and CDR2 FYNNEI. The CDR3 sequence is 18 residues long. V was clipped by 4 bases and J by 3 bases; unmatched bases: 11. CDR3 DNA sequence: TGTGCCAGCAGTGTGACTAGCGGGAGGATCGGGGGAGAAGAGACCCAGTACTTC. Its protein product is CASSVTSGRIGGEETQYF.

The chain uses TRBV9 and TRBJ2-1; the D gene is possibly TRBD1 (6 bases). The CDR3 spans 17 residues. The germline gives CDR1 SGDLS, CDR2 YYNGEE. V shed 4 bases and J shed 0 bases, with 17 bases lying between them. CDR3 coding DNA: TGTGCCAGCAGCCCTCGGACAGTGAGTAGCTCCTACAATGAGCAGTTCTTC. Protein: CASSPRTVSSSYNEQFF. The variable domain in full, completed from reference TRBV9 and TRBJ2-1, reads DSGVTQTPKHLITATGQRVTLRCSPRSGDLSVYWYQQSLDQGLQFLIQYYNGEERAKGNILERFSAQQFPDLHSELNLSSLELGDSALYFCASSPRTVSSSYNEQFFGPGTRLTVL.

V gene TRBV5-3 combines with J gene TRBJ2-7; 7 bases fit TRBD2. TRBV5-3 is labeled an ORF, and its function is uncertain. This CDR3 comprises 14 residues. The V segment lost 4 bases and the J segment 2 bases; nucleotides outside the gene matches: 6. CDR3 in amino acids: CARSQSGTTYEQYF. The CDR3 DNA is TGTGCCAGAAGCCAGTCGGGGACTACCTACGAGCAGTACTTC.

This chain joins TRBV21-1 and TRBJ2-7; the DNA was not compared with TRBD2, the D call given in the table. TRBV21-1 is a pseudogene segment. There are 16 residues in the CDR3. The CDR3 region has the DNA TGTGCCAGCAGCAGCGCAACTAGCGGGAGTACCCACGAGCAGTACTTC. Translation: CASSSATSGSTHEQYF.

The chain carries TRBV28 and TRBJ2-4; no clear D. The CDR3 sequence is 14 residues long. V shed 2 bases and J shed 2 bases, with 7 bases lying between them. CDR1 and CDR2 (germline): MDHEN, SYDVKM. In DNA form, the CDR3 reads TGTGCCAGCAGTTTAGTTTTCTCCAAAAACATTCAGTACTTC. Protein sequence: CASSLVFSKNIQYF.

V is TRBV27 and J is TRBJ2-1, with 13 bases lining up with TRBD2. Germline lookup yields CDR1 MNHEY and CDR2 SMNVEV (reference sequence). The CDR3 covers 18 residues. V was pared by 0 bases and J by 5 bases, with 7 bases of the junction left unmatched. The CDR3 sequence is CASSLSDGLAGVHNEQFF. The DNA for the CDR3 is TGTGCCAGCAGTTTATCGGATGGACTAGCGGGAGTCCACAATGAGCAGTTCTTC.

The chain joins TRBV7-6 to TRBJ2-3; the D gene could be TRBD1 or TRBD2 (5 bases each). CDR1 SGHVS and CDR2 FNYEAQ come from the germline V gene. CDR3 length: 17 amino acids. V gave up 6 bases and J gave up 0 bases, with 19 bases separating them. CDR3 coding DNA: TGTGCCAGCAGTCACATGCTGGGACGCTTAAGCACAGATACGCAGTATTTT. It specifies CASSHMLGRLSTDTQYF.

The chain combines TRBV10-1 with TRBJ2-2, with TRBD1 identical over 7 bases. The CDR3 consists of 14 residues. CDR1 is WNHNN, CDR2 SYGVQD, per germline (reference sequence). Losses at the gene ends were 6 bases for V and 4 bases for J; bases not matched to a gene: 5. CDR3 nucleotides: TGCGCCAGCAGCCCAGGGACAGCCACCGGGGAGCTGTTTTTT. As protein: CASSPGTATGELFF.

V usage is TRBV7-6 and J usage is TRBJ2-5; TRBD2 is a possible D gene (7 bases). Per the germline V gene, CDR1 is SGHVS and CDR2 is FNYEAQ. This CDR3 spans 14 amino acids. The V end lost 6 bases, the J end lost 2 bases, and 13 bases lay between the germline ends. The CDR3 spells CASSGGATQETQYF. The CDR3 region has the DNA TGTGCCAGCAGTGGGGGGGCAACACAAGAGACCCAGTACTTC.

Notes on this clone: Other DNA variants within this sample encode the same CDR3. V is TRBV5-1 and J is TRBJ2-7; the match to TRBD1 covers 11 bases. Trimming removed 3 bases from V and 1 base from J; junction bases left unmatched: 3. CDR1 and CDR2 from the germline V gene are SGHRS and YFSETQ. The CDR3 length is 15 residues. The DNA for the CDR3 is TGCGCCAGCAGCTGGGGACAGGGGGGTTCCTACGAGCAGTACTTC. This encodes CASSWGQGGSYEQYF.

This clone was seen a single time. The CDR3 reads CASSARQWGNTEAFF. The CDR3 coding sequence is TGTGCCAGTAGTGCCCGACAGTGGGGGAACACTGAAGCTTTCTTT. The rearrangement uses TRBV19 and TRBJ1-1; tentatively, D is TRBD1 (5 bases). Trimming pared 5 bases from V and 1 base from J, leaving 14 bases between. Looked up from germline, CDR1 is LNHDA and CDR2 is SQIVND (reference sequence). The CDR3 totals 15 residues.

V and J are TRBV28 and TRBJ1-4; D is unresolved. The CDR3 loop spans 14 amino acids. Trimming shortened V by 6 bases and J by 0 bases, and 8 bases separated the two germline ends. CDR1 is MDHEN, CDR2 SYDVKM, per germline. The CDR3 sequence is CASSQHATNEKLFF. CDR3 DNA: TGTGCCAGCAGCCAGCATGCAACTAATGAAAAACTGTTTTTT.

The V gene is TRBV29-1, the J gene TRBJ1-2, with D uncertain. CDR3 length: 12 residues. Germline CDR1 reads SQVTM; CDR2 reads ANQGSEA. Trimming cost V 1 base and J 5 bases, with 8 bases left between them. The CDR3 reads CSVEGRLYGYTF. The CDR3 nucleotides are TGCAGCGTTGAAGGCAGATTATATGGCTACACCTTC.

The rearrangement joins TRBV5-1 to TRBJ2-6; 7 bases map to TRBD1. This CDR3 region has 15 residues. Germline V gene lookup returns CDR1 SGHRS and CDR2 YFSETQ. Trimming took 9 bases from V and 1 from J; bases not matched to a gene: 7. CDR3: CATSDRPSGANVLTF. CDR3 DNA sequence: TGCGCCACTTCGGACAGGCCGTCTGGGGCCAACGTCCTGACTTTC. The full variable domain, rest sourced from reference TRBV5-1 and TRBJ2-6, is KAGVTQTPRYLIKTRGQQVTLSCSPISGHRSVSWYQQTPGQGLQFLFEYFSETQRNKGNFPGRFSGRQFSNSRSEMNVSTLELGDSALYLCATSDRPSGANVLTFGAGSRLTVL.

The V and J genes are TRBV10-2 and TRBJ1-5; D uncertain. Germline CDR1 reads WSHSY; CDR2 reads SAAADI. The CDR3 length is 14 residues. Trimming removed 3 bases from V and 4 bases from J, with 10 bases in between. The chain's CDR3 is CASSERGRNQPQHF. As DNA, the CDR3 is TGCGCCAGCAGTGAACGGGGTCGGAATCAGCCCCAGCATTTT.

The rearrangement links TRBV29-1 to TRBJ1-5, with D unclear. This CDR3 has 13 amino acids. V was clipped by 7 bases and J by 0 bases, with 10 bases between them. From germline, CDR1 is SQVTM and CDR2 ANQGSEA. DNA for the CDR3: TGCAGCGGGCAGACCAGTAGCAATCAGCCCCAGCATTTT. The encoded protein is CSGQTSSNQPQHF.

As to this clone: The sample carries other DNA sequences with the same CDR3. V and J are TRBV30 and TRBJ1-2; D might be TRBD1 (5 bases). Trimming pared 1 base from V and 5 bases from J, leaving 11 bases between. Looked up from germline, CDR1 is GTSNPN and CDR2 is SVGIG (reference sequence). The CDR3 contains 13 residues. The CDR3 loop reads CAWSGGRSYGYTF. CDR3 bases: TGTGCCTGGAGTGGGGGACGAAGTTATGGCTACACCTTC. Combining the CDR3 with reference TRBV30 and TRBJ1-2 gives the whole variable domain SQTIHQWPATLVQPVGSPLSLECTVEGTSNPNLYWYRQAAGRGLQLLFYSVGIGQISSEVPQNLSASRPQDRQFILSSKKLLLSDSGFYLCAWSGGRSYGYTFGSGTRLTVV.

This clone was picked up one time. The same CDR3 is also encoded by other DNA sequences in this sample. The CDR3 sequence is CASSLLHEQYF. As DNA, the CDR3 is TGTGCCAGCAGCTTACTCCACGAGCAGTACTTC. The chain is built from TRBV7-2 and TRBJ2-7, with D unclear. Germline values: CDR1 SGHTA, CDR2 FQGNSA. There are 11 residues in the CDR3. V dropped 2 bases and J dropped 5 bases, with 4 bases sitting between them.

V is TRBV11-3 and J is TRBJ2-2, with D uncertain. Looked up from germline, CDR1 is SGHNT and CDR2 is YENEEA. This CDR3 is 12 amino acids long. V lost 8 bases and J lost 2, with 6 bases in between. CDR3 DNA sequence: TGTGCCAGCGGCCTCAACACCGGGGAGCTGTTTTTT. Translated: CASGLNTGELFF.

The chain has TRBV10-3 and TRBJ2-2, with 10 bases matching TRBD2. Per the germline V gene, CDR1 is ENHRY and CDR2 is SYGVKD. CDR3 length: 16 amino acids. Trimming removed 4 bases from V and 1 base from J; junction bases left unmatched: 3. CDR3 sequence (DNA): TGTGCCATCAGTGGTCGGACTAGCGGGAACACCGGGGAGCTGTTTTTT. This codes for CAISGRTSGNTGELFF.

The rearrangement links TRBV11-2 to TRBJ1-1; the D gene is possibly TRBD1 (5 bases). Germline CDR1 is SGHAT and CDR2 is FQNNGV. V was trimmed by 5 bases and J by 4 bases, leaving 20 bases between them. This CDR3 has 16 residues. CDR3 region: CASSQRGRRVGTEAFF. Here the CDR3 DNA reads TGTGCCAGCAGCCAGAGGGGCAGGAGAGTAGGCACTGAAGCTTTCTTT.

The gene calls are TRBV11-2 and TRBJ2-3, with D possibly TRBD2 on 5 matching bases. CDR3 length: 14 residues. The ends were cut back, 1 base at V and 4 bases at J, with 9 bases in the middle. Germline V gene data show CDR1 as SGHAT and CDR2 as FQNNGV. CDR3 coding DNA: TGTGCCAGCAGCTTAGGACGGGAAGCAGATACGCAGTATTTT. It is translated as CASSLGREADTQYF.

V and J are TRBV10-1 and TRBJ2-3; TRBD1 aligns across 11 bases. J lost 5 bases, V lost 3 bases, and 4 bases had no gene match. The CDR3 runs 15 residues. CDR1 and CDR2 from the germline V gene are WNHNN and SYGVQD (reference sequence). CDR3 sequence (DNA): TGCGCCAGCAGTGATCCCGGGACAGGGGGAGATACGCAGTATTTT. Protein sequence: CASSDPGTGGDTQYF.

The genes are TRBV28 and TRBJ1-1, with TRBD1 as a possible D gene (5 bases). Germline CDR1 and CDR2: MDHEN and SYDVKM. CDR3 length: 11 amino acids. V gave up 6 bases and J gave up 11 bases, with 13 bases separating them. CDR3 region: CASSYTGRAFF. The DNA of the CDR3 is TGTGCCAGCAGCTATACAGGCAGGGCTTTCTTT.